This TCR beta chain stems from a study of blood T cell repertoires in COVID-19. Looking at the study overall: The United States, Italy and Spain supplied acute and convalescent COVID-19 samples.

Profiled with immunoSEQ multiplex PCR; TCRdb holds only in-frame clones, not every one. Of about 58,000 clones listed, more than 85% were seen once; the top ten hold roughly 8.3%. Losses at the gene ends were 1 base for V and 7 bases for J; bases not matched to a gene: 8. CDR3 length: 15 residues. CDR1 is SGHNT and CDR2 is YYREEE in the germline V gene (reference sequence). The rearrangement uses TRBV5-4 and TRBJ2-5, with 9 bases identical to TRBD1. Sequencing was carried out using peripheral blood. This clonotype was sampled from a woman in her 70s with active COVID-19. This CDR3 is CASSLKQGASATQYF. CDR3 in DNA: TGTGCCAGCAGCTTGAAACAGGGGGCAAGCGCGACCCAGTACTTC.